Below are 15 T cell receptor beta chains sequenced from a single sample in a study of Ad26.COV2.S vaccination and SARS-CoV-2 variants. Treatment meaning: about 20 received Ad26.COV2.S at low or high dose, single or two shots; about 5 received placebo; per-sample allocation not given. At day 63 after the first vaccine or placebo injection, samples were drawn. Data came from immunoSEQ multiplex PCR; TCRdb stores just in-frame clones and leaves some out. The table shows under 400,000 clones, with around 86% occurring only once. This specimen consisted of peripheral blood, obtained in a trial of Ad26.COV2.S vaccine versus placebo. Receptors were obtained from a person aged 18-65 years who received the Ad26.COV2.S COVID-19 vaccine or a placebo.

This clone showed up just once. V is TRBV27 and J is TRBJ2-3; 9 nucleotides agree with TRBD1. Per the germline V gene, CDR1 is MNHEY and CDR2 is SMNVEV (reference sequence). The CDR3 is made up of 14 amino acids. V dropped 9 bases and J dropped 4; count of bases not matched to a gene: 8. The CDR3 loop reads CASLPGQGSDTQYF. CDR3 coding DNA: TGTGCCAGTCTACCGGGACAGGGATCAGATACGCAGTATTTT.

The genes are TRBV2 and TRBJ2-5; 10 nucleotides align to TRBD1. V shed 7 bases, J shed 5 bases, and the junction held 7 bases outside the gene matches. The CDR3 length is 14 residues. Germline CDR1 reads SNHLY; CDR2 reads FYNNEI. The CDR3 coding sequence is TGTGCCAGCACTGACGACAGGGGGCTGGAGACCCAGTACTTC. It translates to CASTDDRGLETQYF.

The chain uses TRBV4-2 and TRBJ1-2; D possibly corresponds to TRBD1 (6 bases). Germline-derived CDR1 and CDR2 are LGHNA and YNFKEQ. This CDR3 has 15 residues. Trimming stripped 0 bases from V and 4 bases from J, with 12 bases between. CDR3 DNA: TGTGCCAGCAGCCAAGATGGGAGGACAGTCTATGGCTACACCTTC. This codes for CASSQDGRTVYGYTF.

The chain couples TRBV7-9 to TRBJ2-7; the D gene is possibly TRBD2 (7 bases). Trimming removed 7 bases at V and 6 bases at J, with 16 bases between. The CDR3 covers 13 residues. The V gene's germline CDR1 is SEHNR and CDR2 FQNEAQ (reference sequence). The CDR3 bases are TGTGCCAGCACCACAGGGAGGGGCGCCGAGCAGTACTTC. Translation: CASTTGRGAEQYF.

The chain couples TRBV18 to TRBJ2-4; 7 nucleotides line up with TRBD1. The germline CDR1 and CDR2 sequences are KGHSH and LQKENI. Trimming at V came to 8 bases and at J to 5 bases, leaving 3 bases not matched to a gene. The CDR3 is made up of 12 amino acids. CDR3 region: CASHGTENIQYF. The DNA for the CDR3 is TGTGCCAGCCACGGGACAGAAAACATTCAGTACTTC. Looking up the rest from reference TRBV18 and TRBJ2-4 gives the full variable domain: NAGVMQNPRHLVRRRGQEARLRCSPMKGHSHVYWYRQLPEEGLKFMVYLQKENIIDESGMPKERFSAEFPKEGPSILRIQQVVRGDSAAYFCASHGTENIQYFGAGTRLSVL.

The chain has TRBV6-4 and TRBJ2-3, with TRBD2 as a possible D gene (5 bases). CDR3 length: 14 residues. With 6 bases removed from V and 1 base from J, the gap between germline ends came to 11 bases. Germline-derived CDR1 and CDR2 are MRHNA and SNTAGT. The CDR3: CASSAGPGTDTQYF. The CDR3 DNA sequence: TGTGCCAGCAGCGCGGGCCCTGGCACAGATACGCAGTATTTT.

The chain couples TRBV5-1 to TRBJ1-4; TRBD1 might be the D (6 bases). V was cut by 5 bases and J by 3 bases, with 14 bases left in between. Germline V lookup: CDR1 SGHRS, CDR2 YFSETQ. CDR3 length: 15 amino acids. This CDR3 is CASRGQGQANEKLFF. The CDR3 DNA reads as TGCGCCAGCAGAGGGCAGGGGCAGGCTAATGAAAAACTGTTTTTT.

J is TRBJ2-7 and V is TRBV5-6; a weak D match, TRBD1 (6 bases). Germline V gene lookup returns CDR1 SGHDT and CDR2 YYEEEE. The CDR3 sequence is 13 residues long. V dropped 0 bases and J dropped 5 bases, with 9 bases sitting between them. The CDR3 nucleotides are TGTGCCAGCAGCTTGGGACAGGTGGACGAGCAGTACTTC. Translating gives CASSLGQVDEQYF.

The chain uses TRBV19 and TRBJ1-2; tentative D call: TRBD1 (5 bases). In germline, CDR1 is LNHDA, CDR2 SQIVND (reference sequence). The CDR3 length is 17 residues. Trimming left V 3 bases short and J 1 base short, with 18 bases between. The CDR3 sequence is CASSMTREGIRNYGYTF. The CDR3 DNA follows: TGTGCCAGTAGTATGACCAGAGAGGGGATTCGTAACTATGGCTACACCTTC.

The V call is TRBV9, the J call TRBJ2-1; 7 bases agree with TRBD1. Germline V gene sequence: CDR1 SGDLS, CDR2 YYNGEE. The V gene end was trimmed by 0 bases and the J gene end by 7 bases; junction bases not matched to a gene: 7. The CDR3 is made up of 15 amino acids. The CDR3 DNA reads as TGTGCCAGCAGCGTAGGAACAGGGGTGGGTAATGAGCAGTTCTTC. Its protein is CASSVGTGVGNEQFF.

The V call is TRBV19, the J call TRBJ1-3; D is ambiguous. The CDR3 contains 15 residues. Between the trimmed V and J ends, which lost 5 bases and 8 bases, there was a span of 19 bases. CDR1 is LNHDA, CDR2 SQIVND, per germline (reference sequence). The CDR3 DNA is TGTGCCAGTAGTCTACCGGCCGAGGCGGACGACACCATATATTTT. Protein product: CASSLPAEADDTIYF.

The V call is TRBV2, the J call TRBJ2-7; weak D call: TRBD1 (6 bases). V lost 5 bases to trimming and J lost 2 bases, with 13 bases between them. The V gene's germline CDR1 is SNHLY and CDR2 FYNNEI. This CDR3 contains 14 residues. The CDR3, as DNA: TGTGCCAGCAGTACTACAGGGTCACCCTACGAGCAGTACTTC. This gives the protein CASSTTGSPYEQYF.

The CDR3 DNA sequence: TGTGCCAGCAGCCAAGTCGGGGGGGCTAATGAGCAGTTCTTC. It encodes CASSQVGGANEQFF. The rearrangement joins TRBV4-2 to TRBJ2-1; 8 bases align to TRBD2. V shed 1 base, J shed 7 bases, and the junction held 3 bases outside the gene matches. The CDR3 extends over 14 amino acids. Germline CDR1 LGHNA, CDR2 YNFKEQ.

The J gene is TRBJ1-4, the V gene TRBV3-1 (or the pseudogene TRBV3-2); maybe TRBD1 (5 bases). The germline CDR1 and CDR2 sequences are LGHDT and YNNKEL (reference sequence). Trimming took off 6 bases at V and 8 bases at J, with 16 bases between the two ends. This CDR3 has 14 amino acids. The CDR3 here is CASSPGAGGEKLFF. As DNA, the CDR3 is TGTGCCAGCAGTCCCGGGGCAGGCGGAGAAAAACTGTTTTTT.

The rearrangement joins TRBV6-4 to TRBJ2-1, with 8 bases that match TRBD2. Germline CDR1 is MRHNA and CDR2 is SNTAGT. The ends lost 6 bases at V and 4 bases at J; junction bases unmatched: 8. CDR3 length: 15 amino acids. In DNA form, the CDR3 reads TGTGCCAGCAGCGCCGGGGGGGGGCGGTACAATGAGCAGTTCTTC. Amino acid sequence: CASSAGGGRYNEQFF.